This T cell receptor (beta chain) derives from a study of vaccination effects on CD4 cells after COVID-19. Expansion with viral peptide pools was applied to antigen-specific CD4+ T cells by the ViraFEST assay prior to sequencing. The culture ran for approximately nine days before CD4+ T cells were isolated. All participants had two doses of either the BNT162b2 or mRNA-1273 vaccine. V gave up 4 bases and J gave up 8 bases, with 17 bases separating them. CDR3 length: 14 residues. CDR1 and CDR2 (germline): SNHLY, FYNNEI. On this clone itself: Its antigen remains unidentified.

The assay was immunoSEQ multiplex PCR, and TCRdb's table has in-frame clones only and misses some. The data hold 14,000 or so clones, with about 72% observed a single time. Regarding the study as a whole: In healthy vaccinees, only 1 of 255 vaccine-induced clones cross-reacted with common cold coronaviruses.

The rearrangement links TRBV2 to TRBJ1-1; perhaps TRBD1 as D (5 bases). This TCR was sampled from a human donor who received a COVID-19 vaccine. This specimen was CD4+ T cells from PBMCs cultured with SARS-CoV-2 spike peptides, taken after COVID-19 vaccination. CDR3 region: CASSGAGLQLEAFF. In DNA, the CDR3 is TGTGCCAGCAGTGGAGCAGGGCTTCAATTAGAAGCTTTCTTT.